This T cell receptor (beta chain) was recovered during a study of metastatic and nonmetastatic thyroid tumors. Overall study results and limits: The study reportedly found significantly higher TCR beta diversity in malignant thyroid tumors than benign nodules, in blood and tumor.

Authors' data handling: CDR3 was compared across clinicopathological groups, and the resulting differences were used to build a distant-metastasis classifier for papillary thyroid cancer. TCRdb re-called the PCR reads via MiXCR. The V and J calls, along with clone size, are taken from TCRdb and not from the paper's own processing. The profile covers about 21,000 clones, with around 28% appearing a single time and 15% to 25% taken by the ten largest. Patients underwent thyroid surgery, and none had received any treatment before it. The CDR3 totals 15 residues. Trimming cost V 4 bases and J 2 bases, with 15 bases left between them. CDR1 and CDR2 (germline): SGHRS, YFSETQ. This clone is medium-sized within its sample. What it recognizes is unknown.

The rearrangement uses TRBV5-1 and TRBJ1-2, with a weak D call TRBD1 (5 bases). The clonotype originates from a female donor with papillary thyroid cancer or a benign thyroid nodule (not recorded which). Some clones in this sample may be carry-over from other donors' samples. Sequenced sample: blood. CDR3 DNA: TGCGCCAGCAGCCCCTGGGGGACGGGGAACTATGGCTACACCTTC. Its translation is CASSPWGTGNYGYTF.